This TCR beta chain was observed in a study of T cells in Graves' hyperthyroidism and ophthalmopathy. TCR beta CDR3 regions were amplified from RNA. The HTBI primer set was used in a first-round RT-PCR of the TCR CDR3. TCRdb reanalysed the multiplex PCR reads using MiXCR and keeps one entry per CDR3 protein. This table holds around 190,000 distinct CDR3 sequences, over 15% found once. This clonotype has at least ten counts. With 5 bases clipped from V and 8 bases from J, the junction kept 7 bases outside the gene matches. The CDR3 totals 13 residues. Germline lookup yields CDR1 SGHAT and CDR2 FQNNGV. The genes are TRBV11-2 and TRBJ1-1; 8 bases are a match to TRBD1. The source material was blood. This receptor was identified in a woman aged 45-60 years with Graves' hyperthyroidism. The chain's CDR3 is CASSHTGGTEAFF. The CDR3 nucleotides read TGTGCCAGCAGCCATACAGGGGGGACAGAAGCTTTCTTT. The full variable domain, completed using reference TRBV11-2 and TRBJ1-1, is EAGVAQSPRYKIIEKRQSVAFWCNPISGHATLYWYQQILGQGPKLLIQFQNNGVVDDSQLPKDRFSAERLKGVDSTLKIQPAKLEDSAVYLCASSHTGGTEAFFGQGTRLTVV.